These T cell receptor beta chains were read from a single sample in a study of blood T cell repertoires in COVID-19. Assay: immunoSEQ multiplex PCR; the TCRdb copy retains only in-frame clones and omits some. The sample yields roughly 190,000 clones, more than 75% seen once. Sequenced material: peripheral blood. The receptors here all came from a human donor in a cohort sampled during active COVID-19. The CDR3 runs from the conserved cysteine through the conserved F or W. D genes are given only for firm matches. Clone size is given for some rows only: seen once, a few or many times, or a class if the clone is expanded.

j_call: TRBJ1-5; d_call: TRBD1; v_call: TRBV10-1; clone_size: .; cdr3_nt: TGCGCCAGCAGTGATAACCAGGGGGCCGATAGCAATCAGCCCCAGCATTTT; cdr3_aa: CASSDNQGADSNQPQHF
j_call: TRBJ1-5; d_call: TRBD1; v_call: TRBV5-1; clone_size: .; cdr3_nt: TGCGCCAGCAGCTTGGGGACAGGGATAGGCCAGCCCCAGCATTTT; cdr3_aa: CASSLGTGIGQPQHF
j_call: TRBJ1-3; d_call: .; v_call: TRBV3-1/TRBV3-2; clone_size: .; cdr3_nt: TGTGCCAGCAGATCGGGGGGGGGCTCTGGAAACACCATATATTTT; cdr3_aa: CASRSGGGSGNTIYF
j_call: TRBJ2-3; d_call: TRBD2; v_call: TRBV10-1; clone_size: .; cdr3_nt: TGCGCCAGCAGTGAGTCTAGCGGGGGCACAGATACGCAGTATTTT; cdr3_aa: CASSESSGGTDTQYF
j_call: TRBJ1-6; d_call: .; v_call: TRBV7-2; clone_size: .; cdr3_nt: TGTGCCAGCAGCTTGGGCAGGGGTAATTCACCCCTCCACTTT; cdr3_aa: CASSLGRGNSPLHF
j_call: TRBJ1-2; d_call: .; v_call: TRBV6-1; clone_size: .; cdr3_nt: TGTGCCAGCAGTGACAGGAGGATCTACACCTTC; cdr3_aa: CASSDRRIYTF
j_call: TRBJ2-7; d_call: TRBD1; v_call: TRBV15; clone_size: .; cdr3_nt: TGTGCCACCAGCAGAACACAAGGGGAGAGGGGACAGATATTCGACCCCTACGAGCAGTACTTC; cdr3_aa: CATSRTQGERGQIFDPYEQYF
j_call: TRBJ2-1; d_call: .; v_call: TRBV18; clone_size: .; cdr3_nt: TGTGCCAGCTCACTGACTCCTTCAGAACCGTTCTTC; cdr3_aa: CASSLTPSEPFF
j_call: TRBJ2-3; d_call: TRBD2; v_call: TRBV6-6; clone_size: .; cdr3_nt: TGTGCCAGCAGTTACTCGGGAGGGGCCGTGAGAGATACGCAGTATTTT; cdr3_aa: CASSYSGGAVRDTQYF
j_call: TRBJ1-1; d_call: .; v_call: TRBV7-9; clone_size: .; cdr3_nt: TGTGCCAGCAGCTTAGCGTCACGCGTGAACACTGAAGCTTTCTTT; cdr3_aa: CASSLASRVNTEAFF
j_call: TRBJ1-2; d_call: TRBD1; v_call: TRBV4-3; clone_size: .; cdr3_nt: TGCGCCAGCAGCCAAGAGGGGGACAGCCTCAACTATGGCTACACCTTC; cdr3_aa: CASSQEGDSLNYGYTF
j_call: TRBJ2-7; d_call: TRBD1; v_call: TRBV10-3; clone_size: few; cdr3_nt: TGTGCCATCAGTATCGGACAGGGGATCAACGAGCAGTACTTC; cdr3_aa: CAISIGQGINEQYF
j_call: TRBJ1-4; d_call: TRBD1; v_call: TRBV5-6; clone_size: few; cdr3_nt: TGTGCCAGCAGCTCCTTACGCAGGGGGATGGAGGATGAAAAACTGTTTTTT; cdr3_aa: CASSSLRRGMEDEKLFF
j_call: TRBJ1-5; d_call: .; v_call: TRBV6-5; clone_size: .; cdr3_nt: TGTGCCAGCAGTTACTCAGGGGAGGGCAGTCAGCCCCAGCATTTT; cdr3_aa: CASSYSGEGSQPQHF
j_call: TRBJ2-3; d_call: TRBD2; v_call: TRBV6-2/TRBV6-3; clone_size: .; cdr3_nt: TGTGCCAGCAGTCACCGATACCTAGCGGGGGGACGCACAGATACGCAGTATTTT; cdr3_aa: CASSHRYLAGGRTDTQYF
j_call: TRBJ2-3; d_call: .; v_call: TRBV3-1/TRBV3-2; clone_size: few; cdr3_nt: TGTGCCAGCAGCCAAGATAGGGGGAATACGCAGTATTTT; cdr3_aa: CASSQDRGNTQYF
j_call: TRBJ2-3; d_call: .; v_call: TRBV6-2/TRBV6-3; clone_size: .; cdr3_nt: TGTGCCAGCAGTTACTTAGGACTTGAGGCAGATACGCAGTATTTT; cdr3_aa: CASSYLGLEADTQYF
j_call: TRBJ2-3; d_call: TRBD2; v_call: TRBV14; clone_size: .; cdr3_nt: TGTGCCAGCAGCCAAGCGAGCGGGAGGACAGATACGCAGTATTTT; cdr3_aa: CASSQASGRTDTQYF
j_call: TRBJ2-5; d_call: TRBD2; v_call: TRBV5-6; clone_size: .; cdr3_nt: TGTGCCAGCAGCAGTACTAGCGGGGGGAACCAAGAGACCCAGTACTTC; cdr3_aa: CASSSTSGGNQETQYF
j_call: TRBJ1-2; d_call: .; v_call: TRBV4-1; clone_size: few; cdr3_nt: TGCGCCAGCACCCCGGACATCACTAACTATGGCTACACCTTC; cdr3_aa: CASTPDITNYGYTF
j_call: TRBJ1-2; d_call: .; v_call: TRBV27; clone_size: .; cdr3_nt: TGTGCCAGCAGTCGGACAGTCGGTATAGGCTACACCTTC; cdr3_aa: CASSRTVGIGYTF
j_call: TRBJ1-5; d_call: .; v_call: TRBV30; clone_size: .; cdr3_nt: TGTGCCTGGAGCGGTAGCGGCAGTGGTCAGCCCCAGCATTTT; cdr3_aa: CAWSGSGSGQPQHF
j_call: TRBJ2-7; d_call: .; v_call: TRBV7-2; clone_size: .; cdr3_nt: TGTGCCAGCAGCCCGGCCTACGAGCAGTACTTC; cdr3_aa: CASSPAYEQYF
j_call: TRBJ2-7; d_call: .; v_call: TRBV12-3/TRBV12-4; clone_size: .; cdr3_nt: TGTGCCAGCAGTTTAGCCTCAGCGTACGAGCAGTACTTC; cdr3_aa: CASSLASAYEQYF
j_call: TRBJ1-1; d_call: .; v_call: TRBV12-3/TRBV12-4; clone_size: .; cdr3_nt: TGTGCCAGCAGTCCGACATACGGTGAAGCTTTCTTT; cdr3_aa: CASSPTYGEAFF
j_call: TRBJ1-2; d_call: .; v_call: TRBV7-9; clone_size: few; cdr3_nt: TGTGCCAGCAGCTTCCTATCAGGGGACTATGGCTACACCTTC; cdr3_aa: CASSFLSGDYGYTF
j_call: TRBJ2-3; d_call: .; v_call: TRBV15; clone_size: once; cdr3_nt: TGTGCCACCAGCAACCGAGGCACAGATACGCAGTATTTT; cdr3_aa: CATSNRGTDTQYF
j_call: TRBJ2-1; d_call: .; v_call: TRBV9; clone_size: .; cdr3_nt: TGTGCCAGCAGCCCCGGTTCTACTCTCAATGAGCAGTTCTTC; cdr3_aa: CASSPGSTLNEQFF
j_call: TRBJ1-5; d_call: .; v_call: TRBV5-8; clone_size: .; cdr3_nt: TGTGCCAGCAGCTCGCGGGATAGCAATCAGCCCCAGCATTTT; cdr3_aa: CASSSRDSNQPQHF
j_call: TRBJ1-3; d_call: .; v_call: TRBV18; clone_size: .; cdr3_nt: TGTGCCAGCTCACCGTTCGAACAGAAGGTCAGCTCTGGAAACACCATATATTTT; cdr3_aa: CASSPFEQKVSSGNTIYF
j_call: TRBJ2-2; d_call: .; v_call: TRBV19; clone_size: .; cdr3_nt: TGTGCCAGTAGTATAGTTGGGGGGGCAGCCGGGGAGCTGTTTTTT; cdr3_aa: CASSIVGGAAGELFF
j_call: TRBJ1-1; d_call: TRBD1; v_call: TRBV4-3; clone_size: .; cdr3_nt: TGCGCCAGCAGCCCCGGGACAGGGGTCTCTGAAGCTTTCTTT; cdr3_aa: CASSPGTGVSEAFF
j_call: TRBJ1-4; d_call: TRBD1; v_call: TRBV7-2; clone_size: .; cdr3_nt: TGTGCCAGCAGCTTAGCGCAGGGGGCGTATGAAAAACTGTTTTTT; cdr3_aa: CASSLAQGAYEKLFF
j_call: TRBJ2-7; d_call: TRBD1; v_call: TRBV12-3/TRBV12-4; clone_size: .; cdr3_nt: TGTGCCAGCAGCTACAGGGGATACGAGCAGTACTTC; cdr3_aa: CASSYRGYEQYF
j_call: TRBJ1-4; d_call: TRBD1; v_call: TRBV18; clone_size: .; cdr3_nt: TGTGCCAGCTCACCAAGGGACAGAGGATTTGAAAAACTGTTTTTT; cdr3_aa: CASSPRDRGFEKLFF
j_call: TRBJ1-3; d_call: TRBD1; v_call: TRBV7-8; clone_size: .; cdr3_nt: TGTGCCAGCAGCTTAAACAGGGGGAAAGACACCATATATTTT; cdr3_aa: CASSLNRGKDTIYF
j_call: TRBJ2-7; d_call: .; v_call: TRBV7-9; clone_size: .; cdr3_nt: TGTGCCAGCAGCTCAGCTGGACAGTACGAGCAGTACTTC; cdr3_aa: CASSSAGQYEQYF
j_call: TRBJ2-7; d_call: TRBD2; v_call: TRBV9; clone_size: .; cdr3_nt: TGTGCCAGCAACCAGGACGGGGGGGCTTACGAGCAGTACTTC; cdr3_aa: CASNQDGGAYEQYF
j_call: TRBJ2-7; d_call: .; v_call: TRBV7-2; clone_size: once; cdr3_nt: TGTGCCAGCAGCACCTCCGGAGGGATATACGAGCAGTACTTC; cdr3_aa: CASSTSGGIYEQYF
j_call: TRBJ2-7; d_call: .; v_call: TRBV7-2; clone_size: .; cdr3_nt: TGTGCCAGCAGCTTGTTACGGGGTGCCTACGAGCAGTACTTC; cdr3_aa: CASSLLRGAYEQYF
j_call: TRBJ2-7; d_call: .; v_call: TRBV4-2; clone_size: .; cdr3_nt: TGTGCCAGCAGCCAAGATGGGGGCCCTGGCGAGCAGTACTTC; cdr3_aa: CASSQDGGPGEQYF
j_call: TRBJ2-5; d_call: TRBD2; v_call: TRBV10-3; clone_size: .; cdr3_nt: TGTGCCATCAGCTCCGGGGGGGCAGCCAAAGAGACCCAGTACTTC; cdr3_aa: CAISSGGAAKETQYF
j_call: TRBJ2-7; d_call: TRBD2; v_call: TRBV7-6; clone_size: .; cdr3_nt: TGTGCCAGCAGTGACAGCGGGAGCTCCTACGAGCAGTACTTC; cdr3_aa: CASSDSGSSYEQYF
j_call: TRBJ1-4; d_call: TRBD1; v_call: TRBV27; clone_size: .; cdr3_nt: TGTGCCAGCAGCCCAGGGGACAGGGGATGGCTTAATGAAAAACTGTTTTTT; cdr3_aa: CASSPGDRGWLNEKLFF
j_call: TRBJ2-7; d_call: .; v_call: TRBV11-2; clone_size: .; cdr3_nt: TGTGCCAGCAGCTTACGAGAAGCAGGGACCTACGAGCAGTACTTC; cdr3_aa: CASSLREAGTYEQYF
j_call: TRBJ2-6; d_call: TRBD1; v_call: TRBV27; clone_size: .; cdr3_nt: TGTGCCAGCACGGACAGGGGGTATGGGGCCAACGTCCTGACTTTC; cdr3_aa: CASTDRGYGANVLTF
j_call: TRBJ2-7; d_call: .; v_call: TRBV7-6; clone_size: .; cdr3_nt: TGTGCCAGCAGCTTAGTACAGGGCGGGAGTTCCTACGAGCAGTACTTC; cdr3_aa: CASSLVQGGSSYEQYF
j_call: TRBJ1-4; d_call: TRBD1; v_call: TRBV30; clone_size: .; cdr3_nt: TGTGCCTATTCGGGACAGGGAGGAGAAAAACTGTTTTTT; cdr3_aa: CAYSGQGGEKLFF